This T cell receptor (beta chain) is drawn from a study of OX40 agonist ivuxolimab in advanced cancers. Regarding the research as a whole: Ivuxolimab, which targeted the costimulatory receptor OX40 (CD134), was an agonistic, fully human IgG2 monoclonal antibody. Intravenous ivuxolimab was administered to patients every 2 weeks at six dose levels: 0.01, 0.1, 0.3, 1.5, 3 and 10 mg/kg. Of the approximately 50 dose-escalation patients, hepatocellular carcinoma was present in about 20, melanoma in approximately 15, renal cell carcinoma in 9 and head and neck cancer in 9. In the dose-escalation cohort, 70% to 90% of patients were male, and the mean age was 60 years with a range of roughly 23 to 79. Patients were allowed to have had prior anti-PD-1, anti-PD-L1 or anti-CTLA-4 therapy, and approximately 40% of the dose-escalation patients had previously received checkpoint inhibitors. Partial responses were achieved by three dose-escalation patients, of whom one had hepatocellular carcinoma and two had cutaneous melanoma. Peripheral TCRbeta sequencing was intended to test whether TCR sequence diversity was altered and clonal T-cell expansion was caused by ivuxolimab. The paper describes the monotherapy dose-escalation part (N ≈ 49 patients) of the phase I trial of ivuxolimab.

Results and caveats for the whole study, not just this receptor: Low levels of normalized T-cell clonal expansion were also seen in some nonresponding patients. After ivuxolimab, CD8+ T cells had more expanded clones than CD4+ T cells on average. Antigen specificity was not determined for the clonally expanded peripheral T cells. At doses of 0.1 to 3.0 mg/kg, clonal expansion of both CD4+ and CD8+ blood T cells was observed from baseline to week 6. Partial responders in the 0.1-3.0 mg/kg groups had among the lowest normalized peripheral clonal expansion, especially among CD8+ T cells.

The trial excluded patients who had a history of autoimmune disease or who were on systemic immunosuppression. Peripheral blood for TCR sequencing was collected from all dose cohorts at baseline, on cycle 4 day 1, and on cycle 7 day 1. The samples were drawn from a first-in-human, open-label, multicenter phase I dose-escalation trial of ivuxolimab. Adults with locally advanced or metastatic melanoma, renal cell carcinoma, hepatocellular carcinoma or head and neck squamous cell carcinoma were enrolled in the trial. Before TCR sequencing, CD4+ T cells and CD8+ T cells were sorted from peripheral blood as separate populations. To sequence the TCRbeta CDR3 region, genomic DNA was isolated from the sorted cells. The immunoSEQ Assay was used to sequence the TCRbeta CDR3 regions. TCRdb stores this immuneACCESS table with in-frame sequences only. Part of the clones is absent; in the studies checked, under half of the shortfall reflects unresolved V genes, and no reason is known for the rest. The sample table records approximately 94,000 clones; approximately 91% of these occur just once. The biggest ten clones account for about 0.15% of the sample.

V is reduced by 5 bases and J by 7 bases, leaving a spacing of 15 bases between them. Reading from cysteine to phenylalanine, the CDR3 counts 14 amino acids. The DNA shown is the 42-base CDR3, in frame from base 1. From a lookup of the germline V gene (reference sequence), CDR1 and CDR2 are SEHNR and FQNEAQ. Concerning this clone itself: Its antigen is unknown. Base qualities are missing; no much larger clone stands one base away.

The material was CD4+ or CD8+ T cells sorted from blood, obtained in a trial of the OX40 agonist ivuxolimab. Recombination joined TRBV7-9 with TRBJ2-1; the D gene is perhaps TRBD2, from 6 matching bases. The origin of this receptor is an adult with an advanced solid tumor such as melanoma, head and neck, liver or kidney cancer. The nucleotide sequence reads as follows: TGTGCCAGCAGCCGTCTTGGGAGGCGGAATGAGCAGTTCTTC. It is translated as CASSRLGRRNEQFF.